Below are 31 T cell receptor beta chains sequenced from a single sample in a study of T cells in women clearing cervical HPV infection. Clones were read by immunoSEQ multiplex PCR, and TCRdb kept only the in-frame ones, dropping some. The data include over 15,000 clones; the top ten clones carry approximately 16%. The sequenced material came from blood buffy coat. The receptors were sampled from a woman aged 18 to 75 with a cervical HPV16 infection that either progressed to CIN3+ or cleared (not recorded which).

As concerns this clone: The CDR3 extends 3 residues past the end of the read, so its final part is completed from the germline J gene. The J gene is TRBJ2-3, the V gene TRBV6-2 or TRBV6-3, with 8 bases that match TRBD2. Germline assignment: CDR1 MNHEY and CDR2 SVGEGT. This CDR3 region has 13 residues. This CDR3 is CASRDSTGGTQYF. The part of the CDR3 DNA that was read is TGTGCCTCCCGGGACTCCACGGGGGGGACG.

As regards this clone: Read sequence stops 3 residues before the CDR3 end, and the germline J gene provides the missing end. This chain connects TRBV4-2 to TRBJ1-3; TRBD1 is a possible D gene (5 bases). Germline loops: CDR1 LGHNA, CDR2 YNFKEQ. V was trimmed by 1 base and J by 2 bases, leaving 6 bases between them. CDR3 length equals 14 residues. The part of the CDR3 DNA that was read is TGTGCCAGCAGCCAAGGGACAACTGGAAACACC. The encoded protein is CASSQGTTGNT. In full, the CDR3 reads CASSQGTTGNTIYF.

To note about this clone: The read ends 3 residues early relative to the CDR3; the germline J gene fills the gap. The V and J genes are TRBV30 and TRBJ2-2; 11 bases line up with TRBD1. This CDR3 comprises 17 residues. CDR1 and CDR2 from the germline V gene are GTSNPN and SVGIG (reference sequence). The CDR3 bases that were read are TGTGCCTGGAGCCGGGACAGGGGGTTTGCAACTAATGAAAAG. Translated: CAWSRDRGFATNEK. The whole CDR3 is CAWSRDRGFATNEKLFF. The variable domain in full, completed from reference TRBV30 and TRBJ2-2, reads SQTIHQWPATLVQPVGSPLSLECTVEGTSNPNLYWYRQAAGRGLQLLFYSVGIGQISSEVPQNLSASRPQDRQFILSSKKLLLSDSGFYLCAWSRDRGFATNEKLFFGEGSRLTVL.

Turning to this clone: With the read ending 3 residues before the CDR3 end, the germline J gene is used to fill in that end. V usage is TRBV5-6 and J usage is TRBJ1-1, with a tentative D call TRBD1 (5 bases). V lost 1 base and J 3 bases, leaving 13 bases between the germline ends. Germline CDR1 and CDR2: SGHDT and YYEEEE. This CDR3 comprises 15 residues. The covered CDR3 bases are TGTGCCAGCAGCTTGTCCGCTAAAGGGGACACTGAA. It encodes CASSLSAKGDTE. In full, the CDR3 reads CASSLSAKGDTEAFF.

CDR3 loop: CASGDRVGNSPLFF. The DNA read from the CDR3 is TGTGCCAGCGGGGACAGGGTCGGGAATTCACCG. This chain connects TRBV28 to TRBJ2-2, with TRBD1 matching over 9 bases. The sequenced fragment ends 3 residues before the CDR3 boundary, so the rest is inferred from the germline J gene. This CDR3 spans 14 amino acids. Per the germline V gene, CDR1 is MDHEN and CDR2 is SYDVKM.

Regarding this clone: From the germline J gene comes the end of the CDR3, since the read stops 3 residues before it. The V and J genes are TRBV7-2 and TRBJ2-2; D possibly matches TRBD1 or TRBD2 (5 bases each). The CDR3 spans 11 residues. Trimming took 7 bases from V and 9 from J, leaving 9 bases between them. CDR1 is SGHTA, CDR2 FQGNSA, per germline. The DNA read from the CDR3 is TGTGCCAGCACCGAGGGGCGGGAG. This gives the protein CASTEGRE. In full, the CDR3 is CASTEGRELFF.

As for this clone: The read ends 3 residues before the CDR3 terminus; that terminus is restored from the germline J gene. The chain joins TRBV6-2 or TRBV6-3 to TRBJ1-2; 9 nucleotides align to TRBD1. The CDR3 is made up of 13 amino acids. V lost 5 bases and J lost 2; bases outside the gene matches: 0. The V gene's germline CDR1 is MNHEY and CDR2 SVGEGT. CDR3 DNA (partial): TGTGCCAGCAGTGGGACAGGGAACTATGGC. It specifies CASSGTGNYG. The complete CDR3 reads CASSGTGNYGYTF.

CDR3 amino acids: CASSETLQGSAFF. Partial CDR3 DNA: TGTGCCAGCAGCGAGACTCTACAGGGTTCG. The chain uses TRBV6-4 and TRBJ1-1; D might be TRBD1 (6 bases). The read gets to within 3 residues of the CDR3 end, and the germline J gene fills in the rest. Germline CDR1 reads MRHNA; CDR2 reads SNTAGT. This CDR3 spans 13 amino acids.

The CDR3 loop reads CASTTYHRDRYQETQYF. The CDR3 DNA, read in part, is TGCGCCAGCACCACCTATCACCGGGACAGATACCAAGAGACG. This chain joins TRBV23-1 and TRBJ2-3; 7 bases line up with TRBD1. The sequenced fragment ends 3 residues before the CDR3 boundary, so the rest is inferred from the germline J gene. TRBV23-1 is an ORF for which the function is uncertain. The CDR3 consists of 17 residues.

Of note for this clone: The read comes to an end 3 residues before the CDR3 does, leaving the germline J gene to fill in the end. V gene TRBV19 combines with J gene TRBJ2-2; possible D gene TRBD1, 6 bases. CDR1 and CDR2 from the germline V gene are LNHDA and SQIVND (reference sequence). The CDR3 has 17 residues. CDR3 protein: CASSIQGSLTTNEKLFF. CDR3 DNA (partial): TGTGCCAGTAGTATACAGGGGTCCTTGACGACTAATGAAAAG.

Notes on this clone: Read data end 3 residues before the CDR3 end; the end is taken from the germline J gene. The rearrangement links TRBV12-3 or TRBV12-4 to TRBJ1-1; tentatively, D is TRBD1 (5 bases). The CDR3 consists of 13 residues. Trimming pared 8 bases from V and 6 bases from J, leaving 16 bases between. The part of the CDR3 DNA that was read is TGTGCCAGCGCTACAGGATCATGGCCTGAA. Translated: CASATGSWPE. Given in full, the CDR3 is CASATGSWPEAFF.

On this clone: The sequence runs out 3 residues before the end of the CDR3; the remainder is reconstructed from the germline J gene. The chain carries TRBV7-8 and TRBJ1-2; D uncertain. CDR3 length equals 15 residues. Germline loops: CDR1 SGHVS, CDR2 FQNEAQ. The CDR3 DNA, read in part, is TGTGCCAGCAGCCACATAACAGCCGCAGGCTACGAC. It encodes CASSHITAAGYD. The CDR3 as a whole reads CASSHITAAGYDYTF.

As for this clone: The observed sequence ends 3 residues before the CDR3 terminus, with the missing tail filled in from the germline J gene. The chain has TRBV19 and TRBJ2-5; TRBD2 agrees at 7 bases. J lost 7 bases, V lost 3 bases, and 11 bases had no gene match. Germline values: CDR1 LNHDA, CDR2 SQIVND (reference sequence). The CDR3 has 15 amino acids. CDR3 bases read: TGTGCCAGTAGTATCGAAGGGACTACTCGGCGGACC. Translating gives CASSIEGTTRRT. The full CDR3 protein is CASSIEGTTRRTQYF.

Points on this clone: Sequencing ends 3 residues short of the CDR3 end; the germline J gene provides the rest. The chain links TRBV6-1 to TRBJ2-3, with 8 bases identical to TRBD1. The CDR3 runs to 14 residues. Germline lookup yields CDR1 MNHNS and CDR2 SASEGT. The CDR3 sequence is CASSEATGEETQYF. The part of the CDR3 DNA that was read is TGTGCCAGCAGTGAAGCGACAGGGGAAGAGACG.

The DNA read from the CDR3 is TGCAGCGTTTCAGGGCCCAATCAGCCG. It encodes CSVSGPNQP. In full, the CDR3 reads CSVSGPNQPQYF. The chain links TRBV29-1 to TRBJ2-3, with TRBD1 as a possible D gene (5 bases). The read ends 3 residues shy of where the CDR3 ends; the end is completed using the germline J gene. The CDR3 consists of 12 residues. Germline V gene sequence: CDR1 SQVTM, CDR2 ANQGSEA.

In regard to this clone: Read sequence stops 3 residues before the CDR3 end, and the germline J gene provides the missing end. V and J are TRBV7-2 and TRBJ1-4; 8 bases agree with TRBD1. The V segment lost 4 bases and the J segment 5 bases; nucleotides outside the gene matches: 3. The CDR3 loop spans 14 amino acids. Germline V gene sequence: CDR1 SGHTA, CDR2 FQGNSA. Incomplete CDR3 DNA: TGTGCCAGCAGCTCCAGGGGGCCAAATGAAAAA. Translation gives CASSSRGPNEK. The CDR3 reads in full as CASSSRGPNEKLFF. The whole variable domain, filled in from reference TRBV7-2 and TRBJ1-4, reads GAGVSQSPSNKVTEKGKDVELRCDPISGHTALYWYRQSLGQGLEFLIYFQGNSAPDKSGLPSDRFSAERTGGSVSTLTIQRTQQEDSAVYLCASSSRGPNEKLFFGSGTQLSVL.

Concerning this clone: The sequenced fragment ends 3 residues before the CDR3 boundary, so the rest is inferred from the germline J gene. The gene calls are TRBV5-1 and TRBJ2-3; the D is unclear. Germline V CDR1 and CDR2: SGHRS, YFSETQ. V was shortened by 0 bases and J by 8 bases, with 7 bases between the two germline ends. CDR3 length equals 12 residues. CDR3 residues: CASSLGVGTQYF. CDR3 bases read: TGCGCCAGCAGCTTGGGAGTCGGTACG.

Regarding this clone: Read data end 3 residues before the CDR3 end; the end is taken from the germline J gene. The genes are TRBV12-3 or TRBV12-4 and TRBJ2-3; TRBD2 matches 7 bases. V lost 1 base to trimming and J lost 4 bases; unmatched junction nucleotides: 11. This CDR3 spans 17 amino acids. This chain's CDR3 is CASSLGRSSGVPDTQYF. The sequenced CDR3 bases are TGTGCCAGCAGTTTAGGGCGATCTAGCGGAGTCCCAGATACG.

A word on this clone: The read is 3 residues too short to cover the CDR3 end, so that end is filled in from the germline J gene. The chain carries TRBV10-2 and TRBJ2-7; D is unclear. Trimming removed 6 bases at V and 0 bases at J, with 9 bases between. CDR3 length: 13 residues. The germline CDR1 and CDR2 sequences are WSHSY and SAAADI. CDR3 sequence: CASSLQSSYEQYF. CDR3 bases read: TGCGCCAGCAGCCTACAGAGCTCCTACGAG.

Note on this clone: Coverage ceases 3 residues before the CDR3 finishes, and the germline J gene fills in the end. The genes are TRBV28 and TRBJ2-7; D is unresolved. This CDR3 comprises 11 residues. Trimming took off 4 bases at V and 3 bases at J, with 4 bases between the two ends. Germline V gene sequence: CDR1 MDHEN, CDR2 SYDVKM. The CDR3 spells CASSSYYEQYF. CDR3 DNA (partial): TGTGCCAGCAGTTCCTACTACGAG.

As concerns this clone: The CDR3 end is not reached by the read, which stops 3 residues before it; the germline J gene fills it in. The gene calls are TRBV19 and TRBJ2-7; 9 positions match TRBD1. Per germline, CDR1 LNHDA and CDR2 SQIVND (reference sequence). The CDR3 totals 16 residues. Trimming took 11 bases from V and 1 from J; bases not matched to a gene: 15. The CDR3 loop reads CARPEDRDRDSYEQYF. The CDR3 bases that were read are TGTGCCCGTCCCGAAGACCGGGACAGGGATTCCTACGAG. The entire variable domain, with the rest obtained from reference TRBV19 and TRBJ2-7, is as follows: DGGITQSPKYLFRKEGQNVTLSCEQNLNHDAMYWYRQDPGQGLRLIYYSQIVNDFQKGDIAEGYSVSREKKESFPLTVTSAQKNPTAFYLCARPEDRDRDSYEQYFGPGTRLTVT.

Partial CDR3 DNA: TGTGCCAGCAGCCCTCAGCGGGGGCCTTCCACAGATACG. Amino acid sequence: CASSPQRGPSTDT. The CDR3 in its entirety is CASSPQRGPSTDTQYF. The chain is built from TRBV7-6 and TRBJ2-3, with 8 bases aligning to TRBD2. Read coverage stops 3 residues before the CDR3 terminus; the germline J gene supplies the remainder. The CDR3 has 16 residues. Trimming took 5 bases from V and 2 from J; bases not matched to a gene: 9. Germline V lookup: CDR1 SGHVS, CDR2 FNYEAQ. The complete variable domain, with remaining parts taken from reference TRBV7-6 and TRBJ2-3, reads GAGVSQSPRYKVTKRGQDVALRCDPISGHVSLYWYRQALGQGPEFLTYFNYEAQQDKSGLPNDRFSAERPEGSISTLTIQRTEQRDSAMYRCASSPQRGPSTDTQYFGPGTRLTVL.

Worth noting for this clone: From the germline J gene comes the end of the CDR3, since the read stops 3 residues before it. This sequence joins TRBV30 and TRBJ2-3, with D maybe TRBD2 (5 bases). This CDR3 contains 15 residues. CDR1 and CDR2 (germline): GTSNPN, SVGIG (reference sequence). V gave up 0 bases and J gave up 4 bases, with 14 bases separating them. CDR3 DNA, as far as it was read: TGTGCCTGGAGTGTACGTGGACTGGGCGCAGATACG. Its protein is CAWSVRGLGADT. The CDR3 in full is CAWSVRGLGADTQYF.

As to this clone: The sequenced fragment ends 3 residues before the CDR3 boundary, so the rest is inferred from the germline J gene. V and J are TRBV6-2 or TRBV6-3 and TRBJ2-2, with TRBD2 matching 10 bases. The germline CDR1 and CDR2 sequences are MNHEY and SVGEGT. The ends lost 5 bases at V and 4 bases at J; junction bases unmatched: 1. The CDR3 is 14 amino acids. The CDR3 reads CASSSGGATGELFF. CDR3 DNA (partial): TGTGCCAGCAGTAGCGGGGGGGCCACCGGGGAG.

As for this clone: The read finishes 3 residues shy of the CDR3 end, and the germline J gene is used to complete it. The chain combines TRBV2 with TRBJ2-1; 7 nucleotides agree with TRBD2. The CDR3 has 16 residues. With V trimmed by 1 base and J by 1 base, 4 bases remained unmatched. In germline, CDR1 is SNHLY, CDR2 FYNNEI. This CDR3 reads CASSEEVGGSYNEQFF. CDR3 bases read: TGTGCCAGCAGTGAAGAGGTCGGGGGGTCCTACAATGAG.

As to this clone: Read data end 3 residues before the CDR3 end; the end is taken from the germline J gene. The chain links TRBV20-1 to TRBJ2-5; TRBD2 matches 9 bases. Germline lookup yields CDR1 DFQATT and CDR2 SNEGSKA (reference sequence). This CDR3 is built from 15 residues. V lost 6 bases to trimming and J lost 2 bases; unmatched junction nucleotides: 10. The chain's CDR3 is CSALTSGQIQETQYF. The CDR3 bases that were read are TGCAGTGCCTTAACTAGCGGGCAAATTCAAGAGACC.

With regard to this clone: One end of the junction fails to match germline, which may point to a read error. The read stops 3 residues short of the end of the CDR3; the missing end is completed from the germline J gene. Other DNA sequences of this sample code for an identical CDR3. The gene calls are TRBV19 and TRBJ1-3, with TRBD1 identical over 10 bases. Germline loops: CDR1 LNHDA, CDR2 SQIVND (reference sequence). There are 16 residues in the CDR3. CDR3 DNA, as far as it was read: TGTGCCAGTAACGACAGGGGGCGCGGTACTGGAAACACT. Translated, it gives CASNDRGRGTGNT. The complete CDR3 reads CASNDRGRGTGNTIYF.

The CDR3 DNA, read in part, is TGTGCCAGCAGCTTATCAGGGGAAGAGACG. As protein: CASSLSGEET. The CDR3 in its entirety is CASSLSGEETQYF. The chain is built from TRBV11-2 and TRBJ2-3, with a tentative D call TRBD1 (6 bases). The CDR3 goes on 3 residues after the read ends, and that part is filled in from the germline J gene. The CDR3 sequence is 13 residues long. Germline V CDR1 and CDR2: SGHAT, FQNNGV.

On this clone itself: The CDR3 end is not reached by the read, which stops 3 residues before it; the germline J gene fills it in. V and J are TRBV19 and TRBJ2-2; D is perhaps TRBD1 (5 bases). The CDR3 is 15 amino acids. The V gene lost 7 bases and the J gene lost 4 bases, with 16 bases spanning the gap. Per the germline V gene, CDR1 is LNHDA and CDR2 is SQIVND (reference sequence). CDR3 protein: CASKLQGASTGELFF. Incomplete CDR3 DNA: TGTGCCAGTAAATTACAAGGGGCGAGCACCGGGGAG.

A word on this clone: The CDR3 goes on 3 residues after the read ends, and that part is filled in from the germline J gene. The V gene is TRBV20-1, the J gene TRBJ1-6; TRBD1 matches at 7 bases. CDR1 and CDR2 (germline): DFQATT, SNEGSKA (reference sequence). The CDR3 length is 16 residues. Losses at the gene ends were 1 base for V and 6 bases for J; bases not matched to a gene: 9. CDR3 bases read: TGCAGTGCTAGAGGGGGAGGGGGCCTTTTTAATTCACCC. It is translated as CSARGGGGLFNSP. The entire CDR3 reads CSARGGGGLFNSPLHF.

A note on this clone: The CDR3 extends 3 residues past the end of the read, so its final part is completed from the germline J gene. This chain connects TRBV14 to TRBJ2-7; 8 nucleotides align to TRBD1. The length of the CDR3 is 15 residues. V gave up 4 bases and J gave up 6 bases; unmatched junction bases: 11. Germline V lookup: CDR1 SGHDN, CDR2 FVKESK. This CDR3 reads CASSRIGQGDGEQYF. The part of the CDR3 DNA that was read is TGTGCCAGCAGCCGAATAGGACAGGGAGATGGCGAG. The variable domain in full, with the rest retrieved from reference TRBV14 and TRBJ2-7, is EAGVTQFPSHSVIEKGQTVTLRCDPISGHDNLYWYRRVMGKEIKFLLHFVKESKQDESGMPNNRFLAERTGGTYSTLKVQPAELEDSGVYFCASSRIGQGDGEQYFGPGTRLTVT.